The rows below give T cell receptor beta chains drawn from one sample of a study of blood T cell repertoires in COVID-19. Repertoires were generated with immunoSEQ multiplex PCR, while TCRdb's copy carries only in-frame clones and drops some. Of roughly 75,000 clones in the sample, 80% to 90% were seen once. The sample taken for sequencing was peripheral blood. These receptors all stem from an elderly man with COVID-19, enrolled during active disease. The CDR3 runs from the conserved cysteine through the conserved F or W. Fields, in order: D gene, clone size, J gene, V gene, CDR3 DNA, CDR3 protein. D genes are given only for firm matches. Clone size, where shown, is once, few, many, or a class for clones that have expanded.

>-|-|TRBJ1-1|TRBV13
TGTGCCAGCAGCTTAGGACAGGGCTACATGAACACTGAAGCTTTCTTT
CASSLGQGYMNTEAFF
>-|-|TRBJ1-6|TRBV7-9
TGTGCCAGCAGCCCCCAGAATTCACCCCTCCACTTT
CASSPQNSPLHF
>-|-|TRBJ1-2|TRBV7-2
TGTGCCAGCAGCTTAGGCACAGCTAACTATGGCTACACCTTC
CASSLGTANYGYTF
>-|-|TRBJ2-1|TRBV27
TGTGCCAGCAGGGGCGGAGGGGGGGCGCGCAATGAGCAGTTCTTC
CASRGGGGARNEQFF
>-|-|TRBJ1-4|TRBV6-5
TGTGCCAGCAGAGGGGAGGGTATTGAAAAACTGTTTTTT
CASRGEGIEKLFF
>-|few|TRBJ1-4|TRBV4-1
TGCGCCAGCAGCCAAGAGGGCAGGGCTAATGAAAAACTGTTTTTT
CASSQEGRANEKLFF
>-|-|TRBJ1-2|TRBV10-3
TGTGCCATCAGAGGGACCGCGGGGGGCTACACCTTC
CAIRGTAGGYTF
>TRBD1|-|TRBJ2-7|TRBV11-1
TGTGCCAGCAGCTCCGTGGGGACAGGGGCCCTCTACGAGCAGTACTTC
CASSSVGTGALYEQYF
>-|-|TRBJ2-7|TRBV24-1
TGTGCCACCAGCCAGTTGGACGAGCAGTACTTC
CATSQLDEQYF
>TRBD1|-|TRBJ1-6|TRBV19
TGTGCCAGTAGTGAGGGACAGGGGGCAAATTCACCCCTCCACTTT
CASSEGQGANSPLHF
>TRBD1|-|TRBJ1-2|TRBV5-1
TGCGCCAGCAGCCCCCAGGGGGAGGACTATGGCTACACCTTC
CASSPQGEDYGYTF
>-|once|TRBJ1-2|TRBV6-5
TGTGCCAGCACCCAGGGTACAGGGAAGTCCTATGGCTACACCTTC
CASTQGTGKSYGYTF
>-|once|TRBJ1-1|TRBV7-3
TGTGCCAGCAGCTCCCAGGCCCCGCCGAACACTGAAGCTTTCTTT
CASSSQAPPNTEAFF
>-|-|TRBJ1-6|TRBV4-3
TGCGCCAGCAGCCAGGGGGGATCTAATACGGGTAATTCACCCCTCCACTTT
CASSQGGSNTGNSPLHF
>-|-|TRBJ2-5|TRBV6-5
TGTGCCAGCAGCCGGGACATCCAAGAGACCCAGTACTTC
CASSRDIQETQYF
>TRBD1|-|TRBJ2-7|TRBV7-9
TGTGCCAGCAGCCCCTTGGCGACAGGGGGGTACGAGCAGTACTTC
CASSPLATGGYEQYF
>TRBD1|few|TRBJ1-5|TRBV5-4
TGTGCCAGCAGCTTGGGACAGGGGCCCCAGCATTTT
CASSLGQGPQHF
>-|-|TRBJ1-2|TRBV19
TGTGCCAGTAGTATTAGAGCAGGGGACCAAATTAACTATGGCTACACCTTC
CASSIRAGDQINYGYTF
>-|-|TRBJ1-1|TRBV19
TGTGCCAGTAGGTCGCCTAGGCAGAGGAACACTGAAGCTTTCTTT
CASRSPRQRNTEAFF